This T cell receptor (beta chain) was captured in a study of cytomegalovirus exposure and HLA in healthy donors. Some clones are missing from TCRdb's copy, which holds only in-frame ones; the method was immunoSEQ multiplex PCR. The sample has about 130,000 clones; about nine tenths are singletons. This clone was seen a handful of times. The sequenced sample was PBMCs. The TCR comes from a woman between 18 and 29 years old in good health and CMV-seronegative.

In nucleotides, the CDR3 is TGCGCCAGCAGCCAAGTACGTTACAGCTCTGGAAACACCATATATTTT. Protein sequence: CASSQVRYSSGNTIYF. The rearrangement links TRBV4-1 to TRBJ1-3; D call uncertain. Trimming took off 1 base at V and 0 bases at J, with 10 bases between the two ends. Per the germline V gene, CDR1 is MGHRA and CDR2 is YSYEKL. The length of the CDR3 is 16 residues.